This T cell receptor (beta chain) emerged from a study of post-analysis software for immune sequencing data. As for the study in general: Several disease courses (relapsing-remitting, secondary progressive and progressive-relapsing) of multiple sclerosis were included. The study, taken as a whole, reports: Strong same-batch co-clustering of samples appeared with F measure clustering. Patients used a few TRBV segments, including TRBV5-6, TRBV5-1 and TRBV20-1, more often than controls.

Tagging with unique molecular identifiers was a feature of the TCR beta cDNA libraries. Around 500,000 cDNA molecules were obtained from roughly 1.1 to 9.2 million T cells. TCRdb processed the PCR reads anew with MiXCR; each CDR3 protein has one entry. The sample lists some 690,000 distinct CDR3 sequences; around 27% were seen once. This clonotype was seen ten or more times. Antigen: not known. The CDR3 spans 12 residues. V lost 3 bases and J 5 bases, leaving 8 bases between the germline ends. The sequenced sample consisted of blood. The receptor was derived from a girl aged 10 to 17 with multiple sclerosis. This chain links TRBV12-3 or TRBV12-4 with TRBJ2-7; D gene ambiguous. CDR3 sequence (DNA): TGTGCCAGCAGTTTGAGGCCGGACGAGCAGTACTTC. Translated: CASSLRPDEQYF.